This entry features one TCR beta chain sequence. The antigen is undetermined. The germline CDR1 and CDR2 sequences are MNHEY and SMNVEV (reference sequence). The length of the CDR3 is 14 residues. Unmatched junction bases numbered 7, after V lost 5 bases and J lost 4 bases. This sample was included in a study of shared clonotypes between healthy human individuals. Turning to the study itself: Each donor's CD8 memory used one plate, CD8 naive two, each CD4 subset three.

Study results and limitations: Generation probabilities were higher for clonotypes shared across all four sorted-subset donors than for unshared ones. Shared clonotypes: approximately 5% naive CD4, around 4% naive CD8, 2% to 2.5% memory CD4, about 0.41% memory CD8.

Source study methods: Filtering differed since immunoSEQ provided only junctions, with no quality scores. Data came from immunoSEQ multiplex PCR; TCRdb stores just in-frame clones and leaves some out. V and J calls and clone size follow that table, whereas D and trimming were derived from the DNA. The sample holds nearly 2 million clones; about 95% are singletons and the top ten take around 1%. As defined, naive CD8 cells were CD45RO-negative and positively selected for CCR7, with terminally differentiated effector memory CD45RA+ cells excluded. The receptor's source is a young man in good health. V is TRBV27 and J is TRBJ2-7, with 8 nucleotides matching TRBD2. Sequences were obtained from naive CD8+ T cells sorted from blood. As DNA, the CDR3 is TGTGCCAGCAGTCCAAATAGCGGGACGTACGAGCAGTACTTC. This sequence encodes CASSPNSGTYEQYF.